A single sample is the source of the 11 T cell receptor beta chains below, sequenced in a study of blood T cell repertoires in COVID-19. Assay used: immunoSEQ multiplex PCR; TCRdb lists only in-frame clones, some missing. The sample includes approximately 100,000 clones, over 80% seen only once; the top ten take roughly 14%. Sequencing was performed on peripheral blood. These receptors originate from a man aged 45-60 years with acute or convalescent COVID-19.

The V gene is TRBV5-1, the J gene TRBJ2-3, with 7 bases lining up with TRBD1. Germline loops: CDR1 SGHRS, CDR2 YFSETQ. The J segment lost 5 bases and the V segment lost 3 bases, leaving 3 bases of the junction unmatched. There are 13 residues in the CDR3. CDR3 coding DNA: TGCGCCAGCAGCTCTACAGGGGTAGATACGCAGTATTTT. Its translation: CASSSTGVDTQYF.

The genes are TRBV11-2 and TRBJ2-3, with D tentatively TRBD2 (5 bases). CDR3 length equals 14 residues. Germline V gene lookup returns CDR1 SGHAT and CDR2 FQNNGV. Trimming pared 1 base from V and 4 bases from J, leaving 9 bases between. The CDR3 DNA reads as TGTGCCAGCAGCTTAGTAGGGAGAGCAGATACGCAGTATTTT. This translates into CASSLVGRADTQYF.

This rearrangement joins TRBV7-8 to TRBJ2-7; 8 bases are a match to TRBD2. CDR1 SGHVS and CDR2 FQNEAQ come from the germline V gene. The trim removed 11 bases at V and 4 bases at J, leaving 10 bases unmatched. There are 13 residues in the CDR3. In DNA, the CDR3 is TGTGCCGGAGGGGGACTAGACGATTACGAGCAGTACTTC. Translation gives CAGGGLDDYEQYF. Based on the CDR3 plus reference TRBV7-8 and TRBJ2-7, the full variable domain is GAGVSQSPRYKVAKRGQDVALRCDPISGHVSLFWYQQALGQGPEFLTYFQNEAQLDKSGLPSDRFFAERPEGSVSTLKIQRTQQEDSAVYLCAGGGLDDYEQYFGPGTRLTVT.

The V call is TRBV18, the J call TRBJ2-2, with 7 bases lining up with TRBD2. The CDR3 extends over 14 amino acids. Germline V gene data show CDR1 as KGHSH and CDR2 as LQKENI. V was pared by 3 bases and J by 6 bases, with 4 bases of the junction left unmatched. The CDR3 DNA reads TGTGCCAGCTCACCCGGGAGGACTGCCGGGGAGCTGTTTTTT. It yields the protein CASSPGRTAGELFF.

The chain has TRBV11-2 and TRBJ1-1; the match to TRBD1 covers 7 bases. This CDR3 contains 14 residues. The V segment lost 1 base and the J segment 10 bases; nucleotides outside the gene matches: 9. The germline V gene has CDR1 SGHAT and CDR2 FQNNGV. The CDR3 nucleotides are TGTGCCAGCAGCTTAGTCGGGACAGAGGGTAGAGCTTTCTTT. Protein product: CASSLVGTEGRAFF.

The V and J genes are TRBV29-1 and TRBJ2-3, with 11 nucleotides matching TRBD2. Germline CDR1 is SQVTM and CDR2 is ANQGSEA. J lost 8 bases, V lost 3 bases, and 7 bases had no gene match. The CDR3 sequence is 14 residues long. CDR3 residues: CSVERLAGGSTQYF. The CDR3 bases are TGCAGCGTTGAGCGGCTAGCGGGGGGAAGTACGCAGTATTTT.

Many counts were recorded for this clone. The V gene is TRBV5-1, the J gene TRBJ1-3; 7 nucleotides line up with TRBD1. The J segment lost 2 bases and the V segment lost 4 bases, leaving 9 bases of the junction unmatched. CDR3 length: 16 amino acids. The germline V gene has CDR1 SGHRS and CDR2 YFSETQ. The CDR3 reads CASSQQGIKAGNTIYF. Here the CDR3 DNA reads TGCGCCAGCAGCCAACAGGGGATCAAGGCTGGAAACACCATATATTTT.

The V gene is TRBV7-2, the J gene TRBJ1-1, with D tentatively TRBD1 (5 bases). The CDR3 totals 13 residues. V lost 0 bases and J 4 bases, leaving 6 bases between the germline ends. The V gene's germline CDR1 is SGHTA and CDR2 FQGNSA. In DNA form, the CDR3 reads TGTGCCAGCAGCTTAGCAGGGGTCACTGAAGCTTTCTTT. It is translated as CASSLAGVTEAFF.

V gene TRBV2 combines with J gene TRBJ2-7, with TRBD2 identical over 9 bases. This CDR3 is 17 amino acids long. Germline V gene data show CDR1 as SNHLY and CDR2 as FYNNEI. The junction had 9 bases not matched to a gene; V was cut back by 3 bases and J by 0 bases. The CDR3 is CASSDGVAGGPSYEQYF. The CDR3 nucleotides read TGTGCCAGCAGTGATGGGGTTGCGGGAGGGCCCTCCTACGAGCAGTACTTC.

V is TRBV9 and J is TRBJ2-3, with unresolved D. The CDR3 has 14 amino acids. Germline CDR1 reads SGDLS; CDR2 reads YYNGEE. Trimming shortened V by 0 bases and J by 2 bases, and 7 bases separated the two germline ends. In DNA form, the CDR3 reads TGTGCCAGCAGCGTAGGGGCTCACACAGATACGCAGTATTTT. It specifies CASSVGAHTDTQYF.

The chain employs TRBV28 and TRBJ1-6; D gene uncertain. The CDR3 contains 13 residues. Germline CDR1 and CDR2: MDHEN and SYDVKM. Deletions cut 3 bases from V and 9 bases from J, with 9 bases between. CDR3 residues: CASSLLNRSPLHF. The CDR3 DNA reads as TGTGCCAGCAGTTTGCTAAATCGTTCACCCCTCCACTTT.